Each of the 20 T cell receptor beta chains below was sequenced from the same sample in a study of cytomegalovirus exposure and HLA in healthy donors. Primers for the PCR totalled 60 Vbeta and 13 Jbeta. Assay used: immunoSEQ multiplex PCR; TCRdb lists only in-frame clones, some missing. Seen here are some 170,000 clones, roughly 80% observed once, and the top ten hold around 6.7%. Sequences were obtained from PBMCs. The receptors were gathered from a woman in her twenties or thirties in good health and CMV-seropositive.

The chain couples TRBV4-1 to TRBJ1-1, with D possibly being TRBD1 (5 bases). Germline V gene lookup returns CDR1 MGHRA and CDR2 YSYEKL. CDR3 length: 13 residues. Trimming took off 1 base at V and 7 bases at J, with 10 bases between the two ends. The CDR3 loop reads CASSQGGGVEAFF. The CDR3 DNA is TGCGCCAGCAGCCAAGGCGGGGGGGTTGAAGCTTTCTTT.

V usage is TRBV10-3 and J usage is TRBJ2-1; TRBD2 aligns across 8 bases. CDR1 ENHRY and CDR2 SYGVKD come from the germline V gene. This CDR3 has 14 amino acids. Losses at the gene ends were 7 bases for V and 3 bases for J; bases not matched to a gene: 5. CDR3 DNA: TGTGCCATCAATGGCGGGGGGAACTACAATGAGCAGTTCTTC. Translated: CAINGGGNYNEQFF.

This clone was found a few times. CDR3 coding DNA: TGTGCCAGCAGCCAGACAGGGGATACCGGGGAGCTGTTTTTT. Translated: CASSQTGDTGELFF. V usage is TRBV7-3 and J usage is TRBJ2-2; 8 bases match TRBD1. The junction had 4 bases not matched to a gene; V was cut back by 5 bases and J by 5 bases. This CDR3 has 14 residues. The germline gives CDR1 SGHTA, CDR2 FQGTGA.

This clone was picked up one time. The sample has other DNA sequences that encode this CDR3 too. This chain joins TRBV5-4 and TRBJ2-5; TRBD2 might be the D (6 bases). V lost 0 bases and J lost 1, with 10 bases in between. Germline V gives CDR1 SGHNT, CDR2 YYREEE (reference sequence). The CDR3 spans 15 residues. The CDR3 sequence: CASSLAGGTQETQYF. CDR3 nucleotides: TGTGCCAGCAGCTTGGCCGGGGGAACCCAAGAGACCCAGTACTTC.

This clone was observed a few times. The V call is TRBV5-5, the J call TRBJ1-4, with D hard to call. Germline V lookup: CDR1 SGHKS, CDR2 YYEKEE (reference sequence). This CDR3 has 13 amino acids. V dropped 0 bases and J dropped 5 bases, with 5 bases sitting between them. CDR3 amino acids: CASSLAQNEKLFF. CDR3 bases: TGTGCCAGCAGCTTGGCGCAGAATGAAAAACTGTTTTTT.

Written as DNA, the CDR3 is TGTGCCAGCAGTCCCCCAATTCTCGGGGGGGCTGTACAAGAGACCCAGTACTTC. It specifies CASSPPILGGAVQETQYF. The V and J genes are TRBV28 and TRBJ2-5, with TRBD2 matching 8 bases. V lost 5 bases to trimming and J lost 2 bases; unmatched junction nucleotides: 16. The CDR3 sequence is 18 residues long. Germline V gives CDR1 MDHEN, CDR2 SYDVKM. Supplemented by reference TRBV28 and TRBJ2-5, the full variable domain reads DVKVTQSSRYLVKRTGEKVFLECVQDMDHENMFWYRQDPGLGLRLIYFSYDVKMKEKGDIPEGYSVSREKKERFSLILESASTNQTSMYLCASSPPILGGAVQETQYFGPGTRLLVL.

The V call is TRBV7-2, the J call TRBJ1-6; no clear D. This CDR3 has 14 residues. V lost 10 bases and J 7 bases, leaving 17 bases between the germline ends. Germline V CDR1 and CDR2: SGHTA, FQGNSA. The CDR3 nucleotides are TGTGCCATCTCCCCCGCAGTCGTGAATTCACCCCTCCACTTT. Protein sequence: CAISPAVVNSPLHF.

V gene TRBV30 combines with J gene TRBJ1-5; a possible D gene is TRBD1 (6 bases). This CDR3 region has 14 residues. The V end was cut by 0 bases, the J end by 6 bases, with 12 bases between. CDR1 is GTSNPN and CDR2 is SVGIG in the germline V gene (reference sequence). CDR3 sequence: CAWSVRGGLQPQHF. The CDR3 DNA sequence: TGTGCCTGGAGTGTACGGGGGGGGCTTCAGCCCCAGCATTTT.

The chain carries TRBV6-4 and TRBJ1-1; weak D call: TRBD1 (5 bases). CDR1 is MRHNA and CDR2 is SNTAGT in the germline V gene. The CDR3 contains 13 residues. V lost 2 bases to trimming and J lost 9 bases, with 13 bases between them. CDR3 bases: TGTGCCAGCAGTGACGTCGGGGGAAGTCAAGCTTTCTTT. This gives the protein CASSDVGGSQAFF.

The CDR3 spells CASSHQGTGVYEQYF. Here the CDR3 DNA reads TGTGCCAGCAGCCACCAAGGGACAGGGGTCTACGAGCAGTACTTC. The chain recombines TRBV7-2 with TRBJ2-7, with 10 bases matching TRBD1. CDR1 and CDR2 from the germline V gene are SGHTA and FQGNSA. V was pared by 5 bases and J by 3 bases, with 7 bases of the junction left unmatched. The CDR3 extends over 15 amino acids.

The J gene is TRBJ2-2, the V gene TRBV9; D may be TRBD1 (5 bases). Trimming took off 0 bases at V and 0 bases at J, with 12 bases between the two ends. CDR3 length: 17 residues. Looked up from germline, CDR1 is SGDLS and CDR2 is YYNGEE. Written as DNA, the CDR3 is TGTGCCAGCAGCGTAGCTGGTGGGGCCCCGAACACCGGGGAGCTGTTTTTT. It encodes CASSVAGGAPNTGELFF.

The chain couples TRBV9 to TRBJ1-1, with D possibly being TRBD1 (6 bases). Germline assignment: CDR1 SGDLS and CDR2 YYNGEE. This CDR3 has 13 amino acids. Trimming cost V 4 bases and J 6 bases, with 13 bases left between them. The CDR3 coding sequence is TGTGCCAGCAGCCTACAGGGTGGGCCTGAAGCTTTCTTT. Protein sequence: CASSLQGGPEAFF.

This clone was seen a single time. The V gene is TRBV11-2, the J gene TRBJ1-1; D not certain. V lost 5 bases and J lost 2, with 12 bases in between. Per the germline V gene, CDR1 is SGHAT and CDR2 is FQNNGV. This CDR3 is 14 amino acids long. The CDR3 region is CASSHRSGNTEAFF. DNA of the CDR3: TGTGCCAGCAGCCACAGAAGCGGTAACACTGAAGCTTTCTTT.

The chain couples TRBV6-5 to TRBJ2-5; TRBD2 aligns across 13 bases. The CDR3 loop spans 12 amino acids. Per the germline V gene, CDR1 is MNHEY and CDR2 is SVGAGI. V shed 8 bases and J 14 bases; nucleotides not matched to a gene: 8. The CDR3 DNA reads as TGTGCCAGCTGTCCACTAGCGGGAGGGCCCTACTTC. Amino acids: CASCPLAGGPYF.

The J gene is TRBJ2-6, the V gene TRBV7-9, with a tentative D call TRBD1 (6 bases). This CDR3 has 16 amino acids. The V end was cut by 5 bases, the J end by 1 base, with 12 bases between. Germline lookup yields CDR1 SEHNR and CDR2 FQNEAQ (reference sequence). The CDR3 nucleotides read TGTGCCAGCAGCATCGACAGGAGGTCTGGGGCCAACGTCCTGACTTTC. Protein sequence: CASSIDRRSGANVLTF. The whole variable domain, filled in from reference TRBV7-9 and TRBJ2-6, reads DTGVSQNPRHKITKRGQNVTFRCDPISEHNRLYWYRQTLGQGPEFLTYFQNEAQLEKSRLLSDRFSAERPKGSFSTLEIQRTEQGDSAMYLCASSIDRRSGANVLTFGAGSRLTVL.

The CDR3 loop is CASSSLAGSYNEQFF. The CDR3, as DNA: TGTGCCAGCAGCTCACTAGCGGGATCCTACAATGAGCAGTTCTTC. This chain connects TRBV7-3 to TRBJ2-1, with 10 nucleotides matching TRBD2. The length of the CDR3 is 15 residues. V lost 4 bases, J lost 1 base, and 1 base stayed unmatched. CDR1 is SGHTA and CDR2 is FQGTGA in the germline V gene.

This rearrangement joins TRBV2 to TRBJ1-2; the match to TRBD1 covers 8 bases. Trimming at V came to 7 bases and at J to 8 bases, leaving 9 bases not matched to a gene. The CDR3 extends over 13 amino acids. Per the germline V gene, CDR1 is SNHLY and CDR2 is FYNNEI. The CDR3 coding sequence is TGTGCCAGCATTCTTGGACAGGGAATAGGCTACACCTTC. Translation: CASILGQGIGYTF. The complete variable domain, with remaining parts taken from reference TRBV2 and TRBJ1-2, reads EPEVTQTPSHQVTQMGQEVILRCVPISNHLYFYWYRQILGQKVEFLVSFYNNEISEKSEIFDDQFSVERPDGSNFTLKIRSTKLEDSAMYFCASILGQGIGYTFGSGTRLTVV.

Only a few counts were recorded for this clone. The chain links TRBV7-9 to TRBJ2-7; TRBD2 aligns across 15 bases. Germline assignment: CDR1 SEHNR and CDR2 FQNEAQ (reference sequence). V shed 2 bases and J 4 bases; nucleotides not matched to a gene: 6. CDR3 length equals 17 residues. For the CDR3, the DNA is TGTGCCAGCAGCTTAAGGGGGACTAGCGGGGGGTTTTACGAGCAGTACTTC. Protein sequence: CASSLRGTSGGFYEQYF.

This clone was seen more than once but under ten times. V is TRBV4-3 and J is TRBJ1-1; TRBD1 might be the D (5 bases). CDR3 size: 16 residues. Trimming pared 0 bases from V and 7 bases from J, leaving 18 bases between. Per the germline V gene, CDR1 is LGHNA and CDR2 is YSLEER. The CDR3 loop is CASSQDWGGLLSEAFF. The CDR3 coding sequence is TGCGCCAGCAGCCAAGATTGGGGGGGACTGCTCAGTGAAGCTTTCTTT.

This clone was seen more than once but under ten times. V is TRBV18 and J is TRBJ2-7, with TRBD2 as a possible D gene (5 bases). The CDR3 has 16 amino acids. Looked up from germline, CDR1 is KGHSH and CDR2 is LQKENI. V was trimmed by 2 bases and J by 5 bases, leaving 19 bases between them. The chain's CDR3 is CASSPRVPGRWDEQYF. CDR3 nucleotide sequence: TGTGCCAGCTCACCAAGAGTGCCGGGAAGGTGGGACGAGCAGTACTTC.